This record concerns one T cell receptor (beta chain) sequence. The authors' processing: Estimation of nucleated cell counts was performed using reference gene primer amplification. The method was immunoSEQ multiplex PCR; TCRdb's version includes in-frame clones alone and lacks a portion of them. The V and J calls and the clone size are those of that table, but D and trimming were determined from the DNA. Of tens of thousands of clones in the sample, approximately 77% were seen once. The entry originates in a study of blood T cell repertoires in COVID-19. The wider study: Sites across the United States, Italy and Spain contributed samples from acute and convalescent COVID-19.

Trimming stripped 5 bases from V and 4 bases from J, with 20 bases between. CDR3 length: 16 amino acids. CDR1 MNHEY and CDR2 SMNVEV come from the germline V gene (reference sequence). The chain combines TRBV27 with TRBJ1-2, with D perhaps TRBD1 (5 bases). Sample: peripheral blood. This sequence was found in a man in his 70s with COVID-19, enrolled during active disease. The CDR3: CASSPYDRPQSYGYTF. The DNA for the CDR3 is TGTGCCAGCAGTCCATACGACAGACCCCAGAGCTATGGCTACACCTTC.